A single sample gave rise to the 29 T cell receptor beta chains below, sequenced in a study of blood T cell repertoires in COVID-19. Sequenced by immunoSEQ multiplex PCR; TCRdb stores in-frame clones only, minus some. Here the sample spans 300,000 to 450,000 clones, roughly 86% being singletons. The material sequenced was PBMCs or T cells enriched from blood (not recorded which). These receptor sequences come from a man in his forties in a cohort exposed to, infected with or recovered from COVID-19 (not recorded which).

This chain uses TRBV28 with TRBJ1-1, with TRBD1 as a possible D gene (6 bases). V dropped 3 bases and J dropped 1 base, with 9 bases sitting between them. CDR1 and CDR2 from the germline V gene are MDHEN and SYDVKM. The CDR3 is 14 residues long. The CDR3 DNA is TGTGCCAGCAGTTTTCTACAGGGGAACACTGAAGCTTTCTTT. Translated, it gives CASSFLQGNTEAFF. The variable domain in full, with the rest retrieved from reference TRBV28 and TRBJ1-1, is DVKVTQSSRYLVKRTGEKVFLECVQDMDHENMFWYRQDPGLGLRLIYFSYDVKMKEKGDIPEGYSVSREKKERFSLILESASTNQTSMYLCASSFLQGNTEAFFGQGTRLTVV.

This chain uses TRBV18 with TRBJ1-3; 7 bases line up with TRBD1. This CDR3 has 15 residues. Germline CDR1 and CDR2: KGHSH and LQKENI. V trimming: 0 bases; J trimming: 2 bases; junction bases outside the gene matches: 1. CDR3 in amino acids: CASSPPGTAGNTIYF. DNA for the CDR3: TGTGCCAGCTCACCACCGGGGACAGCTGGAAACACCATATATTTT.

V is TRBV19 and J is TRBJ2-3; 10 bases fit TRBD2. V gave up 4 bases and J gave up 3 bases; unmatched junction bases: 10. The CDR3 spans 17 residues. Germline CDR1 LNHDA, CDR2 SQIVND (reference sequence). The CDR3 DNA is TGTGCCAGTAGTAAAGAGGGAGCGGGAGGGCCTACAGATACGCAGTATTTT. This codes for CASSKEGAGGPTDTQYF.

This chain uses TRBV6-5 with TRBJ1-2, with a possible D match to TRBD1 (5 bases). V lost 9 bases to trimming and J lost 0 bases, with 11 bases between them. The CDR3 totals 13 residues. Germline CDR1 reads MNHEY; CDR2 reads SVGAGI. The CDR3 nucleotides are TGTGCCAGTAAGACAGAAGCTAACTATGGCTACACCTTC. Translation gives CASKTEANYGYTF.

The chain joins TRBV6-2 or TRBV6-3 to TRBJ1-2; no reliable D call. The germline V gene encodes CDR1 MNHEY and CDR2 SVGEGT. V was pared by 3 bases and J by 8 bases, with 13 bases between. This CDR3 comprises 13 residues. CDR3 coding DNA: TGTGCCAGCAGTTATTTAGGGAGTTCGGGCTACACCTTC. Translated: CASSYLGSSGYTF.

CDR3 region: CASSLGSFPTYEQYF. The CDR3 DNA sequence: TGTGCCAGCAGTTTGGGTAGCTTCCCGACCTACGAGCAGTACTTC. V is TRBV27 and J is TRBJ2-7; no clear D. CDR3 length equals 15 residues. Germline V gene sequence: CDR1 MNHEY, CDR2 SMNVEV (reference sequence). The V and J ends lost 3 bases and 2 bases respectively, with 14 bases between them.

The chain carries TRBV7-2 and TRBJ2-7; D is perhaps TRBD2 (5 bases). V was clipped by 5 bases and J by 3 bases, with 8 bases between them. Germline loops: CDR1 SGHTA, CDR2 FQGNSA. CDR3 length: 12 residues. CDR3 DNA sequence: TGTGCCAGCAGCCCGGGGATCTACGAGCAGTACTTC. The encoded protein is CASSPGIYEQYF.

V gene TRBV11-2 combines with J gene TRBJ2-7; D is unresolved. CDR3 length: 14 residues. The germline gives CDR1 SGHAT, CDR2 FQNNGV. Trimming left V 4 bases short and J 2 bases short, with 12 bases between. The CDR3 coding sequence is TGTGCCAGCAGCTATACAAAGGAGACCTACGAGCAGTACTTC. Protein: CASSYTKETYEQYF.

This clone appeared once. Here the CDR3 DNA reads TGTGCCAGCAGTGGTAGCGCTCAAGAGACCCAGTACTTC. It codes for CASSGSAQETQYF. V is TRBV2 and J is TRBJ2-5; possible D gene TRBD2, 5 bases. This CDR3 is built from 13 residues. Trimming cost V 4 bases and J 2 bases, with 8 bases left between them. CDR1 SNHLY and CDR2 FYNNEI come from the germline V gene.

The CDR3: CAWSVARGVGETQYF. The CDR3 nucleotides read TGTGCCTGGAGTGTAGCCAGGGGCGTTGGGGAGACCCAGTACTTC. V usage is TRBV30 and J usage is TRBJ2-5; maybe TRBD1 (6 bases). Between the trimmed V and J ends, which lost 0 bases and 5 bases, there was a span of 16 bases. This CDR3 contains 15 residues. Germline CDR1 reads GTSNPN; CDR2 reads SVGIG (reference sequence).

CDR3 region: CASSLTSGSNLKNIQYF. The CDR3 coding sequence is TGTGCCAGCAGCCTGACTAGCGGGTCGAACCTCAAAAACATTCAGTACTTC. This sequence joins TRBV7-2 and TRBJ2-4, with 10 nucleotides matching TRBD2. V shed 5 bases, J shed 3 bases, and the junction held 10 bases outside the gene matches. CDR3 length equals 17 residues. The V gene's germline CDR1 is SGHTA and CDR2 FQGNSA.

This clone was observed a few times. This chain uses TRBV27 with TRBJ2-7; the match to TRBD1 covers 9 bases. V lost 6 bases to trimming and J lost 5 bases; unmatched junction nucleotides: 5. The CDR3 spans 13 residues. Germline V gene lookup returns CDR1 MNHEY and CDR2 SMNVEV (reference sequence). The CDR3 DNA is TGTGCCAGCAGGCGGGACAGGGCACACGAGCAGTACTTC. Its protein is CASRRDRAHEQYF.

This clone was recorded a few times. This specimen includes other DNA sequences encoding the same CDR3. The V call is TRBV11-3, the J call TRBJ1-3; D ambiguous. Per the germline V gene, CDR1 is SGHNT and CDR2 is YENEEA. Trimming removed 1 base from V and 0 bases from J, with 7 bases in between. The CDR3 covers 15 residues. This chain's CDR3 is CASSLGGDSGNTIYF. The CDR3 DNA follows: TGTGCCAGCAGCTTAGGCGGGGACTCTGGAAACACCATATATTTT. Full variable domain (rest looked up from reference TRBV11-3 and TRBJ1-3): EAGVVQSPRYKIIEKKQPVAFWCNPISGHNTLYWYLQNLGQGPELLIRYENEEAVDDSQLPKDRFSAERLKGVDSTLKIQPAELGDSAVYLCASSLGGDSGNTIYFGEGSWLTVV.

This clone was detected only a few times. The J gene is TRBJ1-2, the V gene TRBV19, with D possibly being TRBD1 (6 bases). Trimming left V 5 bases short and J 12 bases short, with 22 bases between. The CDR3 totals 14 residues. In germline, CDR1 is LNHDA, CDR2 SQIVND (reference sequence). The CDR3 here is CASSPQTSGVTDTF. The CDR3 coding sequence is TGTGCCAGTAGTCCCCAAACATCAGGGGTTACGGACACCTTC.

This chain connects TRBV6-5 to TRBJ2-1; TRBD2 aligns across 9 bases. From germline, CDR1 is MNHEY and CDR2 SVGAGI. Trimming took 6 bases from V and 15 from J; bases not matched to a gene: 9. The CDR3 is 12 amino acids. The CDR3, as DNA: TGTGCCAGCAGCATCCAGCGGGAGGTTTTGTTCTTC. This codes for CASSIQREVLFF.

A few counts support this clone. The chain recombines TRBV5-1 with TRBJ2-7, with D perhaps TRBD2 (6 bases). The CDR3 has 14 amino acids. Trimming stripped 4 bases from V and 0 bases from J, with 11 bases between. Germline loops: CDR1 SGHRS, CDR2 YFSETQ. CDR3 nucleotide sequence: TGCGCCAGCAGCATAGGGACTGCCTCCTACGAGCAGTACTTC. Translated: CASSIGTASYEQYF.

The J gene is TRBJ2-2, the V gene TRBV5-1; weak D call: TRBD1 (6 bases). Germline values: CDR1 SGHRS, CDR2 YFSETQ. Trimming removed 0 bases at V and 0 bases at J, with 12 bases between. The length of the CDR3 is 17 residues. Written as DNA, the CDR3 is TGCGCCAGCAGCTTGGCCGTGGACAGCGCGAACACCGGGGAGCTGTTTTTT. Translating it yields CASSLAVDSANTGELFF.

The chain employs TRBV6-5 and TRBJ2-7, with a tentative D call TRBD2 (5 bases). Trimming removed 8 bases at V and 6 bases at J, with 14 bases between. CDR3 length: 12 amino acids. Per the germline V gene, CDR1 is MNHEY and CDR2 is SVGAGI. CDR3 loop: CASRPNSGEQYF. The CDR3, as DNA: TGTGCCAGCCGACCGAACAGCGGCGAGCAGTACTTC.

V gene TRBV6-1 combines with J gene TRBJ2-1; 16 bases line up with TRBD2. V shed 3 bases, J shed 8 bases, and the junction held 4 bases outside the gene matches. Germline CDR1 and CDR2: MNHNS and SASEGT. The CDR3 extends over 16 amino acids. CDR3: CASSDAGTSGRDEQFF. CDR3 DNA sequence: TGTGCCAGCAGTGACGCCGGGACTAGCGGGAGGGATGAGCAGTTCTTC.

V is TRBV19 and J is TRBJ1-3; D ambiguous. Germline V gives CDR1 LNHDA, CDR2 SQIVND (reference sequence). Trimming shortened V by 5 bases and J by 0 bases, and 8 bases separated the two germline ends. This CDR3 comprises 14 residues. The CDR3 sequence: CASSSGDSGNTIYF. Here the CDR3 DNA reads TGTGCCAGTAGTTCAGGCGACTCTGGAAACACCATATATTTT.

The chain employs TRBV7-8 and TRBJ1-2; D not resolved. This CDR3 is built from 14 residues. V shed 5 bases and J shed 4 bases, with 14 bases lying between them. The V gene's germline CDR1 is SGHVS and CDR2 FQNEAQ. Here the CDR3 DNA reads TGTGCCAGCAGCCTGCGGACGGGGATCTATGGCTACACCTTC. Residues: CASSLRTGIYGYTF.

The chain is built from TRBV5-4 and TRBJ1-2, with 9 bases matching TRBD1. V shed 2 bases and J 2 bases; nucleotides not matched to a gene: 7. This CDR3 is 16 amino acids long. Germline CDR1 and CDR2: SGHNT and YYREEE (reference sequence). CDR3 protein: CASSFPTGGSNYGYTF. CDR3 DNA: TGTGCCAGCAGCTTCCCTACAGGGGGCTCCAACTATGGCTACACCTTC.

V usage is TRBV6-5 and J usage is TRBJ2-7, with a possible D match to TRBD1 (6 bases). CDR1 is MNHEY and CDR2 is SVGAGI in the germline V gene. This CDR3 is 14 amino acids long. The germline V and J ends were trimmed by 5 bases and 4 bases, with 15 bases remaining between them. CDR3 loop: CASSPRTEGYEQYF. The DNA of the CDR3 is TGTGCCAGCAGTCCGCGGACAGAGGGATACGAGCAGTACTTC.

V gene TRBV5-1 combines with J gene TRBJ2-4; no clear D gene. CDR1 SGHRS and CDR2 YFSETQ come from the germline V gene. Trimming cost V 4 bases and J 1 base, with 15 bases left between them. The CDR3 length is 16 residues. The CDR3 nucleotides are TGCGCCAGCAGCCCCGGCGCAGACTTTGCCAAAAACATTCAGTACTTC. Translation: CASSPGADFAKNIQYF.

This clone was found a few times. The CDR3 reads CASSTGGTPGWRNTIYF. The CDR3 nucleotides read TGTGCCAGCAGTACCGGGGGAACCCCCGGTTGGAGAAACACCATATATTTT. The rearrangement joins TRBV28 to TRBJ1-3; TRBD1 might be the D (5 bases). CDR1 and CDR2 from the germline V gene are MDHEN and SYDVKM. The ends were cut back, 5 bases at V and 5 bases at J, with 22 bases in the middle. There are 17 residues in the CDR3.

The CDR3 protein is CASSISGANQPQHF. The CDR3 nucleotides are TGTGCCAGCAGTATTTCAGGGGCAAATCAGCCCCAGCATTTT. The gene calls are TRBV27 and TRBJ1-5, with D possibly being TRBD1 (6 bases). Trimming shortened V by 5 bases and J by 4 bases, and 12 bases separated the two germline ends. The CDR3 sequence is 14 residues long. Germline loops: CDR1 MNHEY, CDR2 SMNVEV (reference sequence).

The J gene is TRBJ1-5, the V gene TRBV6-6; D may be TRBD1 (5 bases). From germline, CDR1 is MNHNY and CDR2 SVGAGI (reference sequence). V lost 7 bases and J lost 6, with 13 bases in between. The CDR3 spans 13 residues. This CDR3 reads CASMDPGGQPQHF. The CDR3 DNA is TGTGCCAGCATGGACCCCGGGGGTCAGCCCCAGCATTTT.

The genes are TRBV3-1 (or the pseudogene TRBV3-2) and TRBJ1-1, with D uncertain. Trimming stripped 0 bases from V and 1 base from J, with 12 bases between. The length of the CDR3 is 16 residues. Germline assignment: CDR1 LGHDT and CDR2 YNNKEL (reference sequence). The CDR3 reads CASSQEVYSQNTEAFF. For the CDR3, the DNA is TGTGCCAGCAGCCAAGAAGTGTACAGCCAGAACACTGAAGCTTTCTTT.

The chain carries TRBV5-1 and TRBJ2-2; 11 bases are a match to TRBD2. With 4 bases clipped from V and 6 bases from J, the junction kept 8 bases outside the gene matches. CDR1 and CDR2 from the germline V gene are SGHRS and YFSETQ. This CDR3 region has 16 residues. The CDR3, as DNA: TGCGCCAGCAGCCCACTAGCGGGAGTTCTGGCCGGGGAGCTGTTTTTT. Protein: CASSPLAGVLAGELFF. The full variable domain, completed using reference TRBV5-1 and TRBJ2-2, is KAGVTQTPRYLIKTRGQQVTLSCSPISGHRSVSWYQQTPGQGLQFLFEYFSETQRNKGNFPGRFSGRQFSNSRSEMNVSTLELGDSALYLCASSPLAGVLAGELFFGEGSRLTVL.